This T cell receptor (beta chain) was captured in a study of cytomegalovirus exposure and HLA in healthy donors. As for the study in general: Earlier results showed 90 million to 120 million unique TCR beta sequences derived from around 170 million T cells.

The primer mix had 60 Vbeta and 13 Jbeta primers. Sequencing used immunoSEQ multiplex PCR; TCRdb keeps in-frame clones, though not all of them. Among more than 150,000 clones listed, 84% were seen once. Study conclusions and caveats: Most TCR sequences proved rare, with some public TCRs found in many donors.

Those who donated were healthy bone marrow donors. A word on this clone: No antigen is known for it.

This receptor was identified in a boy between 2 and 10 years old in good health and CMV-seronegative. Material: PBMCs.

The CDR3 sequence is CASARSRAVVPYEQYF. In DNA, the CDR3 is TGTGCCAGCGCCCGGTCGAGGGCGGTCGTCCCCTACGAGCAGTACTTC. The chain recombines TRBV27 with TRBJ2-7; a possible D gene is TRBD2 (5 bases). Trimming shortened V by 8 bases and J by 2 bases, and 22 bases separated the two germline ends. Germline CDR1 is MNHEY and CDR2 is SMNVEV (reference sequence). The CDR3 sequence is 16 residues long.